This entry lists 2 T cell receptor beta chains sequenced from one sample in a study of T-cell memory formation after mild COVID-19. TCRdb re-derived calls from the 5' RACE reads in MiXCR, one entry per CDR3 protein. The sample has fewer than 250,000 distinct CDR3 sequences; roughly 14% are singletons. Sequencing was carried out using PBMCs or a T cell subset sorted from them (not recorded which). The receptors were gathered from an adult woman who had mild COVID-19 (a few samples of this study predate the infection). Cell type and time point are not known.

This clonotype showed up just a few times. The chain uses TRBV7-9 and TRBJ1-1; D gene ambiguous. CDR1 SEHNR and CDR2 FQNEAQ come from the germline V gene (reference sequence). The CDR3 is made up of 16 amino acids. V lost 4 bases, J lost 2 bases, and 17 bases lay in between. The CDR3 here is CASSYRGETSNTEAFF. The CDR3 DNA follows: TGTGCCAGCAGCTACAGAGGAGAGACTTCTAACACTGAAGCTTTCTTT.

The chain combines TRBV20-1 with TRBJ2-1, with 10 bases fitting TRBD2. CDR3 length equals 15 residues. V shed 3 bases, J shed 8 bases, and the junction held 10 bases outside the gene matches. Looked up from germline, CDR1 is DFQATT and CDR2 is SNEGSKA (reference sequence). CDR3 in amino acids: CSASDSGRAVYEQFF. The CDR3 nucleotides are TGCAGTGCTAGCGACAGCGGGAGGGCCGTTTATGAGCAGTTCTTC.